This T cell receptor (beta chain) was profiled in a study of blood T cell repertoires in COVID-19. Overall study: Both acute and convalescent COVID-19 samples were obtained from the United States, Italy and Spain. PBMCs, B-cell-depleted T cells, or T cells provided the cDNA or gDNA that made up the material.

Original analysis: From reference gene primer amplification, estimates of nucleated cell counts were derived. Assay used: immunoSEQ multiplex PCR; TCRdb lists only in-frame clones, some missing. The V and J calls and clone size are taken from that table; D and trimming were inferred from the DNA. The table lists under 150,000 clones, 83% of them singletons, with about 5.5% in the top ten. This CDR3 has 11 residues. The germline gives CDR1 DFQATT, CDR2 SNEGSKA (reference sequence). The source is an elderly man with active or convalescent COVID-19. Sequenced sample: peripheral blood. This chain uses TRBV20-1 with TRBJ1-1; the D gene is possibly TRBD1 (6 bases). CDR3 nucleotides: TGCAGCCGAACAGGGATCACTGAAGCTTTCTTT. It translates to CSRTGITEAFF.